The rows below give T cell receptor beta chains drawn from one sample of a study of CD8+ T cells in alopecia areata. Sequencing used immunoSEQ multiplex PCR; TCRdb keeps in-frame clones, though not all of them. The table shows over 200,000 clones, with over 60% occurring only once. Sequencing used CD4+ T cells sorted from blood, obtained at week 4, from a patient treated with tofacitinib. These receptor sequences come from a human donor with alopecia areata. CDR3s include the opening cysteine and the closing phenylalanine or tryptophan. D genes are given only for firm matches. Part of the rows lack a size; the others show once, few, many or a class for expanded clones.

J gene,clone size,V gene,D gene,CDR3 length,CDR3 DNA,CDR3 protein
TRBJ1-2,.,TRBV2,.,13,TGTGCCAGCAGTGAAAGGGAGACCTATGGCTACACCTTC,CASSERETYGYTF
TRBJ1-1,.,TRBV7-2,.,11,TGTGCCAGCAGCTTATTTGGGGAAGCTTTCTTT,CASSLFGEAFF
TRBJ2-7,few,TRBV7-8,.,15,TGTGCCAGCAGCTTGGATACGGGACGGACCTACGAGCAGTACTTC,CASSLDTGRTYEQYF
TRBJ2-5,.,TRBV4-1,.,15,TGCGCCAGCAGCCATCAAATTACGAGGAAAGAGACCCAGTACTTC,CASSHQITRKETQYF
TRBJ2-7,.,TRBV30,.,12,TGTGCCTGGGGACTTCAGGGCTACGAGCAGTACTTC,CAWGLQGYEQYF
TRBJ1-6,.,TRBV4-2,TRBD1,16,TGTGCCAGCAGCCCCTCCCGGACAGGGGCGCAATCACCCCTCCACTTT,CASSPSRTGAQSPLHF
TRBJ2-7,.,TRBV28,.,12,TGTGCCAGCAGCCCAGAAACCTGGGAGCAGTACTTC,CASSPETWEQYF
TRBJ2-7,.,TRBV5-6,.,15,TGTGCCAGCAGCTTCGGGCAGGGGTCCTACTACGAGCAGTACTTC,CASSFGQGSYYEQYF
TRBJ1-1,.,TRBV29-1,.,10,TGCAGCGTTCGAGGGACTGAAGCTTTCTTT,CSVRGTEAFF
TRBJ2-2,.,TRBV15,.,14,TGTGCCACCAGCAGGGACTTGAACACCGGGGAGCTGTTTTTT,CATSRDLNTGELFF
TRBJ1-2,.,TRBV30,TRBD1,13,TGTGCCTGGAGCCTGGGACAGCCCTATGGCTACACCTTC,CAWSLGQPYGYTF
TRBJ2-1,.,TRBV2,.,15,TGTGCCAGCACCCATAGACTCCTCTCCTACAATGAGCAGTTCTTC,CASTHRLLSYNEQFF
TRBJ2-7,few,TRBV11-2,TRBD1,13,TGTGCCAGCAGCGATGACAGGGGGCGCGAGCAGTACTTC,CASSDDRGREQYF
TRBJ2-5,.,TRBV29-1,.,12,TGCAGCGTTGACTTACAGGGACAGACCCAGTACTTC,CSVDLQGQTQYF
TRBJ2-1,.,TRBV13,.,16,TGTGCCAGCAGCCGACGACCAGGGCAGGTAAACGGTGAGCAGTTCTTC,CASSRRPGQVNGEQFF
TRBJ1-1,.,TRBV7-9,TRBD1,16,TGTGCCAGCAGCCTAACAGGGGGCCTTGTGAACACTGAAGCTTTCTTT,CASSLTGGLVNTEAFF
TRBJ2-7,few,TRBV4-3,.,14,TGCGCCAGCAGCCAAGAGTTGCTTGGCTACGAGCAGTACTTC,CASSQELLGYEQYF
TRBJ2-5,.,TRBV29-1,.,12,TGCAGCGTTGCCTCCTCCCAGGAGACCCAGTACTTC,CSVASSQETQYF
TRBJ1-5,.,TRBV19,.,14,TGTGCCACTCGGGGCCAGATTTCCAATCAGCCCCAGCATTTT,CATRGQISNQPQHF
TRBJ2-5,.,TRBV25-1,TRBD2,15,TGTGCCAGCAGTGAGTGGCTAGCGGGGGAAGAGACCCAGTACTTC,CASSEWLAGEETQYF
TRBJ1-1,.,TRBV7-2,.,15,TGTGCCAGCAGTCAGAGGGGGAGCAGCACCACTGAAGCTTTCTTT,CASSQRGSSTTEAFF
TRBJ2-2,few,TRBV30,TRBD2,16,TGTGCCTGGAGCCAAGGAAGACTAGCGGTCGCCGGGGAGCTGTTTTTT,CAWSQGRLAVAGELFF
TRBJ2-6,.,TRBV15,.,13,TGTGCCACCCGACAAAACGGGGCCAACGTCCTGACTTTC,CATRQNGANVLTF
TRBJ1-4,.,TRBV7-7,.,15,TGTGCTAGCAGCCCAACACAGGGAACTAATGAAAAACTGTTTTTT,CASSPTQGTNEKLFF
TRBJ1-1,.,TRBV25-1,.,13,TGTGCCAGCAGTCAGGGATTGAACACTGAAGCTTTCTTT,CASSQGLNTEAFF
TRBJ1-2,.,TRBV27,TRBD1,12,TGTGCCAGCAGTACGACAGGGGACGGCTACACCTTC,CASSTTGDGYTF
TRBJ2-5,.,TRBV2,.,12,TGTGCCAGCAGTGAAGAAGGGTTGTCCCAGTACTTC,CASSEEGLSQYF
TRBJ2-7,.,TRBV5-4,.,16,TGTGCCAGCAGCCCGGATGGGGGTCGGTCCCACTACGAGCAGTACTTC,CASSPDGGRSHYEQYF
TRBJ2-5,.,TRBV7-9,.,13,TGTGCCAGCAGCTTAGGTCCTCGAGAGACCCAGTACTTC,CASSLGPRETQYF
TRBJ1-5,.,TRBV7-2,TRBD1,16,TGTGCCAGCAGCTTACGGGGGACAGGGTGGAATCAGCCCCAGCATTTT,CASSLRGTGWNQPQHF
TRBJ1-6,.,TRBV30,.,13,TGTGCCTGGAGCGACACCGATAATTCACCCCTCCACTTT,CAWSDTDNSPLHF
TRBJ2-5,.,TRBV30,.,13,TGTGCCTGGAGTGTACAGATAGGAGAGACCCAGTACTTC,CAWSVQIGETQYF
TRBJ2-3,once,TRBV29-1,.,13,TGCAGCGTTGGGGATGGACGCACAGATACGCAGTATTTT,CSVGDGRTDTQYF
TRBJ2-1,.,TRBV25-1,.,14,TGTGCCAGCAAGGACAGTAGCTCCTACAATGAGCAGTTCTTC,CASKDSSSYNEQFF
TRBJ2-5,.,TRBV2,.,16,TGTGCCAGCAGTGATGGGAGTGAGGCTAGTCAAGAGACCCAGTACTTC,CASSDGSEASQETQYF
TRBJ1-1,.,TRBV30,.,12,TGTGCTTCGAACCCCGGAGGGACTGAAGCTTTCTTT,CASNPGGTEAFF
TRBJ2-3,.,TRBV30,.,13,TGTGCCTGGAGTGTAAGGAGCACAGATACGCAGTATTTT,CAWSVRSTDTQYF
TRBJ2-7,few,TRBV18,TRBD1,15,TGTGCCAGCTCACCGCAAAAGGGACAGGGATACGAGCAGTACTTC,CASSPQKGQGYEQYF
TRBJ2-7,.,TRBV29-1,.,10,TGCAGCGCCCCGGTCGCTCCGGAGTACTTC,CSAPVAPEYF
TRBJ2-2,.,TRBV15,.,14,TGTGCCACCAGCAGAGATCCGGGGGCCGGGGAGCTGTTTTTT,CATSRDPGAGELFF
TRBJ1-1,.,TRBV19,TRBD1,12,TGTGCCAGTAGATTGGGGACAGGGAAAGCTTTCTTT,CASRLGTGKAFF
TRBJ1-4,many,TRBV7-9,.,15,TGTGCCAGCAGCCAAGAGGGATTAGCTAATGAAAAACTGTTTTTT,CASSQEGLANEKLFF
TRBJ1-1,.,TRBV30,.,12,TGTGCCTGGAACCCCGGGGGGCATAAAGCTTTCTTT,CAWNPGGHKAFF
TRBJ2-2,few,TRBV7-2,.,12,TGTGCCAGCAGCTTAGAGGTCGGGGAGCTGTTTTTT,CASSLEVGELFF
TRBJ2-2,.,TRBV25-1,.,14,TGTGCCACTACGGACCGATCCAACACCGGGGAGCTGTTTTTT,CATTDRSNTGELFF
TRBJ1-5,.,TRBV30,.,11,TGTGCCTGGAGTTTGGGGGGGCCCCAGCATTTT,CAWSLGGPQHF
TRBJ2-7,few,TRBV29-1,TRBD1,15,TGCAGCGTCTCACTCCGGGACAGGGGTCGGAACGAGCAGTACTTC,CSVSLRDRGRNEQYF
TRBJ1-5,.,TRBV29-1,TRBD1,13,TGCAGCCCCGGGACAGGGGCGTCTCAGCCCCAGCATTTT,CSPGTGASQPQHF
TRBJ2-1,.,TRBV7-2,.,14,TGTGCCAGCAGCTCGACGAGAACAGGGTTTGAGCAGTTCTTC,CASSSTRTGFEQFF
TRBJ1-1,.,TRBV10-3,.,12,TGTGCCATCAGTGGAGGCACCTCTGAAGCTTTCTTT,CAISGGTSEAFF
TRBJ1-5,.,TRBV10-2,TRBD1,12,TGCGCCAGTACAGGGGGCGATAAGCCCCAGCATTTT,CASTGGDKPQHF
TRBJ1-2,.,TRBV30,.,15,TGTGCCTGGAGTGCCCCCGGAGGGAATAACTATGGCTACACCTTC,CAWSAPGGNNYGYTF